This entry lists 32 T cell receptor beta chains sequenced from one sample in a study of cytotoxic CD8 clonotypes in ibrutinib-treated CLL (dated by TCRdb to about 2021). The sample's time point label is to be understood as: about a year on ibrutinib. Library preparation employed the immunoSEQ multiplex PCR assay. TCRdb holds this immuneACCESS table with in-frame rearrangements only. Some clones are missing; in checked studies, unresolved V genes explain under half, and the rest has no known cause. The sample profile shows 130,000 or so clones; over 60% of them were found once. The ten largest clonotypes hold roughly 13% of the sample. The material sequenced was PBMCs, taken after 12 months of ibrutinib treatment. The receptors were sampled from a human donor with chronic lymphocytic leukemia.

CDR3 residues: CSVEAPGGIYEQYF. The CDR3 region has the DNA TGCAGCGTTGAAGCCCCGGGCGGGATCTACGAGCAGTACTTC. The chain has TRBV29-1 and TRBJ2-7, with D possibly matching TRBD2 (6 bases). The CDR3 is 14 amino acids. The V gene lost 1 base and the J gene lost 3 bases, with 13 bases spanning the gap. Per germline, CDR1 SQVTM and CDR2 ANQGSEA.

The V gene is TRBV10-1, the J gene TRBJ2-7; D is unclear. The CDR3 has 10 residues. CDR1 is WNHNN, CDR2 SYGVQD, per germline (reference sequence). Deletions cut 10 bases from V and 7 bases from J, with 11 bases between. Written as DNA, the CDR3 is TGCGCCATCTTCGGACCTGAGCAGTACTTC. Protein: CAIFGPEQYF.

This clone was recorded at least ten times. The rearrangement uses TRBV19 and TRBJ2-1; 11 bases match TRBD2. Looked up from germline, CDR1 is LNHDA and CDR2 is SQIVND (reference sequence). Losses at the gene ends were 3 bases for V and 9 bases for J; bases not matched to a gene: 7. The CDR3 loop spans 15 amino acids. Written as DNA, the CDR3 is TGTGCCAGTAGTATCGGTAGCGGGAGGGGGGGTGAGCAGTTCTTC. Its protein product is CASSIGSGRGGEQFF.

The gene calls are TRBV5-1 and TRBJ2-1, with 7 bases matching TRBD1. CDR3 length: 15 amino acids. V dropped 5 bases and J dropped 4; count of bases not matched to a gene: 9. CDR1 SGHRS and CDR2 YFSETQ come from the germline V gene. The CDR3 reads CASRDGTAEYNEQFF. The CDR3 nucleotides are TGCGCCAGCAGAGACGGGACAGCAGAATACAATGAGCAGTTCTTC.

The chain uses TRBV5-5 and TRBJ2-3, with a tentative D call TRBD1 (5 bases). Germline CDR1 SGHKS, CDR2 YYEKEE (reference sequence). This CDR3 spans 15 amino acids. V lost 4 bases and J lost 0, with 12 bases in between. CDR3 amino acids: CASSPTATSTDTQYF. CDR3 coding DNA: TGTGCCAGCAGCCCGACAGCAACTAGCACAGATACGCAGTATTTT.

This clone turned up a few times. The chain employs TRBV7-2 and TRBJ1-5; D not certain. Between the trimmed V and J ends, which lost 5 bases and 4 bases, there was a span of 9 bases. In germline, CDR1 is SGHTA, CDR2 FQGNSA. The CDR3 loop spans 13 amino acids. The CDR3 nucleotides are TGTGCCAGCAGCATCGGACGGAATCAGCCCCAGCATTTT. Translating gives CASSIGRNQPQHF. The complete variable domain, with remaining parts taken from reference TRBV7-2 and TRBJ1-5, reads GAGVSQSPSNKVTEKGKDVELRCDPISGHTALYWYRQSLGQGLEFLIYFQGNSAPDKSGLPSDRFSAERTGGSVSTLTIQRTQQEDSAVYLCASSIGRNQPQHFGDGTRLSIL.

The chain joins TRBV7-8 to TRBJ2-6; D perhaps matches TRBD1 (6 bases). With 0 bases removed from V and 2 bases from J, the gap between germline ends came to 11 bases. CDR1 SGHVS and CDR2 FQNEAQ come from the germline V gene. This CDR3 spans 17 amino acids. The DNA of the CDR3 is TGTGCCAGCAGCTTAGCCTGGACAGTGGCTGGGGCCAACGTCCTGACTTTC. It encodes CASSLAWTVAGANVLTF. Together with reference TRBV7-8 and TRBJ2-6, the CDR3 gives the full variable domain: GAGVSQSPRYKVAKRGQDVALRCDPISGHVSLFWYQQALGQGPEFLTYFQNEAQLDKSGLPSDRFFAERPEGSVSTLKIQRTQQEDSAVYLCASSLAWTVAGANVLTFGAGSRLTVL.

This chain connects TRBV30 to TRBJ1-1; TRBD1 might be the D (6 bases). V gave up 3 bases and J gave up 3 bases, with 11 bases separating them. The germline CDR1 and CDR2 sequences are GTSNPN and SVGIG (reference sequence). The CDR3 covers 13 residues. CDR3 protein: CAWSPTGDTEAFF. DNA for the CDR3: TGTGCCTGGAGCCCGACAGGAGACACTGAAGCTTTCTTT.

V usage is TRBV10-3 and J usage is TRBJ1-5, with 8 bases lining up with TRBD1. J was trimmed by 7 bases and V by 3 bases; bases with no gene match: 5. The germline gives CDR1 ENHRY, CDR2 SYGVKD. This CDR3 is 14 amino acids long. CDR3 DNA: TGTGCCATCAGTGAATTGACAGGGGTCCAGCCCCAGCATTTT. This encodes CAISELTGVQPQHF.

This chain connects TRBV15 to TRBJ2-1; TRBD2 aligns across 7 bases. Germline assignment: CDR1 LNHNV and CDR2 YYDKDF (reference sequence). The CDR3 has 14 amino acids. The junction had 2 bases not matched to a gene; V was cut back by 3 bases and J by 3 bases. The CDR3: CATSRRGSYNEQFF. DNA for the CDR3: TGTGCCACCAGCAGGCGCGGGAGCTACAATGAGCAGTTCTTC. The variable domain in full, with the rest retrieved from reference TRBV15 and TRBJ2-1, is DAMVIQNPRYQVTQFGKPVTLSCSQTLNHNVMYWYQQKSSQAPKLLFHYYDKDFNNEADTPDNFQSRRPNTSFCFLDIRSPGLGDTAMYLCATSRRGSYNEQFFGPGTRLTVL.

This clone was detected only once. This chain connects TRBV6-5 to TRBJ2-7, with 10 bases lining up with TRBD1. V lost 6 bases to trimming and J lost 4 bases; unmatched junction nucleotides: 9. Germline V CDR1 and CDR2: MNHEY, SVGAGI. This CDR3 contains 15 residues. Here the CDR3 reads CASRPTPGQGYEQYF. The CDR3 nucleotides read TGTGCCAGCAGACCAACTCCGGGACAGGGGTACGAGCAGTACTTC.

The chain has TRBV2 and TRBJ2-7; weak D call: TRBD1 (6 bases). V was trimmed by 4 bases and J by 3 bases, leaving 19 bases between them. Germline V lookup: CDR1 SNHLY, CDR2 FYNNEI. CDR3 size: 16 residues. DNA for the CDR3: TGTGCCAGCAGTGGAGGTACCGGGACACAGCTCTACGAGCAGTACTTC. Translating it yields CASSGGTGTQLYEQYF.

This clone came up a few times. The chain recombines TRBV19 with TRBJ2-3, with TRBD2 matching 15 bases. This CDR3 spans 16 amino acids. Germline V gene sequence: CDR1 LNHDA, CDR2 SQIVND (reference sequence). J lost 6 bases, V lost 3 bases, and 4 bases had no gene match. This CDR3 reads CASSIGLAGGLDTQYF. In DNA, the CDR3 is TGTGCCAGTAGTATCGGACTAGCGGGAGGGCTCGATACGCAGTATTTT. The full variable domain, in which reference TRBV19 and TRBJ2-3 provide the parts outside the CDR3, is DGGITQSPKYLFRKEGQNVTLSCEQNLNHDAMYWYRQDPGQGLRLIYYSQIVNDFQKGDIAEGYSVSREKKESFPLTVTSAQKNPTAFYLCASSIGLAGGLDTQYFGPGTRLTVL.

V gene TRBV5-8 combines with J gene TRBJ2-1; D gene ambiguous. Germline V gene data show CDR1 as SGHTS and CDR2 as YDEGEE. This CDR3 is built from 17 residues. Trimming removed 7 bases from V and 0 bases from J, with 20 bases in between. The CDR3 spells CASPSSPYLSSYNEQFF. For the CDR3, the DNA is TGTGCCAGCCCCTCTTCACCTTACCTAAGCTCCTACAATGAGCAGTTCTTC.

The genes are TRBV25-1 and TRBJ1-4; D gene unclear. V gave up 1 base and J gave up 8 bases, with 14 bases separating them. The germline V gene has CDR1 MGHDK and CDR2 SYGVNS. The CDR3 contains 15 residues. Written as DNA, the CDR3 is TGTGCCAGCAGTGAATTATCCGGATATAACGAAAAACTGTTTTTT. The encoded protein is CASSELSGYNEKLFF.

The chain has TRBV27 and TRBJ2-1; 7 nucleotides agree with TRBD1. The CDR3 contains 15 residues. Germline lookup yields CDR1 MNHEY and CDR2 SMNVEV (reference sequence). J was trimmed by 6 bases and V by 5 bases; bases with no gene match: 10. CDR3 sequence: CASSTSEGARNEQFF. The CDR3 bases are TGTGCCAGCAGTACTAGTGAGGGGGCGCGCAATGAGCAGTTCTTC.

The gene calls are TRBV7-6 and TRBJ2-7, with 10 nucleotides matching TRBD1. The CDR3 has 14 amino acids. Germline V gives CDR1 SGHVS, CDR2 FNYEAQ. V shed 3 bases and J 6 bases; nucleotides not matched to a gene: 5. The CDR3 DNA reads TGTGCCAGCAGCTTCGAGACAGGGGGCGCCGAGCAGTACTTC. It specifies CASSFETGGAEQYF.

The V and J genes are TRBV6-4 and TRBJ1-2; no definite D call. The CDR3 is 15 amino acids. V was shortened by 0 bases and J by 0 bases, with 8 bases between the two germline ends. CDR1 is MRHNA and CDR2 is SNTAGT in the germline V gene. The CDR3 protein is CASSDSSQSNYGYTF. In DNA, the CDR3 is TGTGCCAGCAGTGACTCGAGTCAGTCTAACTATGGCTACACCTTC.

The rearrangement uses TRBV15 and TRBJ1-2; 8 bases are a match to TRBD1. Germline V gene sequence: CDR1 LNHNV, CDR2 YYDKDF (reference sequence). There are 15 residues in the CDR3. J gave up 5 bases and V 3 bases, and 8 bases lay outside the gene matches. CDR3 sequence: CATSRDPGQDYGYTF. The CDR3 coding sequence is TGTGCCACCAGCAGGGACCCGGGACAGGATTATGGCTACACCTTC.

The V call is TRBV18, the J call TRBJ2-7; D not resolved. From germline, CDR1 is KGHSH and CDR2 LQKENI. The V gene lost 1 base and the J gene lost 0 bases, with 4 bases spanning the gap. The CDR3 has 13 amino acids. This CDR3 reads CASSPHPSYEQYF. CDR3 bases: TGTGCCAGCTCACCACATCCCTCCTACGAGCAGTACTTC.

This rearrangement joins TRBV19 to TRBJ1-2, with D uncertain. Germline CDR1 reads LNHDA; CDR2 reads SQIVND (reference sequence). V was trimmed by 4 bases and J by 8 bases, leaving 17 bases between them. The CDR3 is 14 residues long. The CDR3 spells CASSTRLGSKGYTF. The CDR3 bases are TGTGCCAGTAGTACCCGACTGGGTTCGAAGGGCTACACCTTC.

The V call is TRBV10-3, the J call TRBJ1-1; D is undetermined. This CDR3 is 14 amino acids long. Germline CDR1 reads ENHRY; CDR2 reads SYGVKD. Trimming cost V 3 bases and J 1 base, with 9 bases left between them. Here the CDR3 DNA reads TGTGCCATCAGTGACGCGGGATCGAACACTGAAGCTTTCTTT. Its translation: CAISDAGSNTEAFF.

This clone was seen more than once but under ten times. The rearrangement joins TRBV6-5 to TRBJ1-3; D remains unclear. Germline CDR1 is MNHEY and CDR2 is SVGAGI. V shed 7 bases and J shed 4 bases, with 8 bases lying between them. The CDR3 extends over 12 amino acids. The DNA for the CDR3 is TGTGCCAGCACCCGCGACGGAAACACCATATATTTT. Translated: CASTRDGNTIYF.

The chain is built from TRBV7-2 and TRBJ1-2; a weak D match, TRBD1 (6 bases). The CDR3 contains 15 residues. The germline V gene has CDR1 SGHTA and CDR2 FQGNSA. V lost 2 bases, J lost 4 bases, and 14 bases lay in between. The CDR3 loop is CASSLSPTGIYGYTF. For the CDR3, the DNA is TGTGCCAGCAGCTTAAGCCCCACAGGGATCTATGGCTACACCTTC.

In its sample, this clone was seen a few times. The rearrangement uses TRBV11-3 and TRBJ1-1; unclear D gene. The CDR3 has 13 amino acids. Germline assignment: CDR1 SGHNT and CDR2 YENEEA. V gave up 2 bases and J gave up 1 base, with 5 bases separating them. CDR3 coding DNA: TGTGCCAGCAGCTTATTTGCGAACACTGAAGCTTTCTTT. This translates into CASSLFANTEAFF.

For the CDR3, the DNA is TGTGCCAGCAGTGGTGGACTAGCGGGTAGCTCCTACGAGCAGTACTTC. It yields the protein CASSGGLAGSSYEQYF. V usage is TRBV2 and J usage is TRBJ2-7, with 11 bases identical to TRBD2. In germline, CDR1 is SNHLY, CDR2 FYNNEI. The CDR3 sequence is 16 residues long. J was trimmed by 0 bases and V by 4 bases; bases with no gene match: 5. Looking up the rest from reference TRBV2 and TRBJ2-7 gives the full variable domain: EPEVTQTPSHQVTQMGQEVILRCVPISNHLYFYWYRQILGQKVEFLVSFYNNEISEKSEIFDDQFSVERPDGSNFTLKIRSTKLEDSAMYFCASSGGLAGSSYEQYFGPGTRLTVT.

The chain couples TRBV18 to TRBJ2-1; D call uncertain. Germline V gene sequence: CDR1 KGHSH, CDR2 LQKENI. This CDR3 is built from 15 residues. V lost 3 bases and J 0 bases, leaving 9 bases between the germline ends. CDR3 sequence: CASSPLSRSYNEQFF. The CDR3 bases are TGTGCCAGCTCACCGTTGTCCCGCTCCTACAATGAGCAGTTCTTC.

The CDR3 spells CASTESLAQGGGYTF. Here the CDR3 DNA reads TGTGCCAGCACCGAATCGTTGGCTCAGGGAGGTGGCTACACCTTC. The chain couples TRBV28 to TRBJ1-2, with D tentatively TRBD1 (5 bases). V was shortened by 7 bases and J by 7 bases, with 22 bases between the two germline ends. Germline values: CDR1 MDHEN, CDR2 SYDVKM. CDR3 length equals 15 residues.

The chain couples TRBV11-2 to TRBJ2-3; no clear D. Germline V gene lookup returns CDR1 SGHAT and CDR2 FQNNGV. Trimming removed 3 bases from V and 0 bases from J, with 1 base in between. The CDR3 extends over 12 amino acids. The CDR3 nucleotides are TGTGCCAGCAGCTTGAGCACAGATACGCAGTATTTT. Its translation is CASSLSTDTQYF.

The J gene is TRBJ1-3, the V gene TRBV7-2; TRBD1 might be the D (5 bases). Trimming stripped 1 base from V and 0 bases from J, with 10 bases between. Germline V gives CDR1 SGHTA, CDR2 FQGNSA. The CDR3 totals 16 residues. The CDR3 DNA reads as TGTGCCAGCAGCTTAGAACGGGGCCGCTCTGGAAACACCATATATTTT. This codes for CASSLERGRSGNTIYF.

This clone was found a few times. Here the CDR3 reads CASAAEGGNTIYF. CDR3 DNA sequence: TGTGCCAGTGCGGCGGAAGGCGGAAACACCATATATTTT. The J gene is TRBJ1-3, the V gene TRBV5-4; D gene unclear. The germline V gene has CDR1 SGHNT and CDR2 YYREEE (reference sequence). The CDR3 spans 13 residues. Trimming took 8 bases from V and 4 from J, leaving 13 bases between them. The variable domain in full, completed from reference TRBV5-4 and TRBJ1-3, reads ETGVTQSPTHLIKTRGQQVTLRCSSQSGHNTVSWYQQALGQGPQFIFQYYREEENGRGNFPPRFSGLQFPNYSSELNVNALELDDSALYLCASAAEGGNTIYFGEGSWLTVV.

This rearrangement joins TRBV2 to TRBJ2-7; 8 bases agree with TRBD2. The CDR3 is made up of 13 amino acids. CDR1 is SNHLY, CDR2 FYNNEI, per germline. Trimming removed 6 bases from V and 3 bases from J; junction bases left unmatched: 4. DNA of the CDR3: TGTGCCAGCAGGACTAGCGAAGTCTACGAGCAGTACTTC. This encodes CASRTSEVYEQYF.